This passage covers 12 T cell receptor beta chains from one sample sequenced in a study of T-cell memory formation after mild COVID-19. TCRdb fed the 5' RACE reads into MiXCR, producing one record per CDR3 protein. Seen here are 300,000 to 400,000 distinct CDR3 sequences, approximately 29% observed once, and the top ten hold 13%. The sample consisted of PBMCs or a T cell subset sorted from them (not recorded which). These TCRs come from an adult woman who had mild COVID-19 (a few samples of this study predate the infection). Cell type and time point are not known.

The J gene is TRBJ2-7, the V gene TRBV20-1; the D is unclear. Trimming took 3 bases from V and 7 from J, leaving 10 bases between them. CDR3 length: 11 amino acids. Germline loops: CDR1 DFQATT, CDR2 SNEGSKA (reference sequence). Here the CDR3 reads CSASSTPEQYF. In DNA, the CDR3 is TGCAGTGCTAGTTCGACCCCGGAGCAGTACTTC.

V and J are TRBV30 and TRBJ2-3; a weak D match, TRBD1 (6 bases). The CDR3 runs to 13 residues. V lost 4 bases and J 2 bases, leaving 10 bases between the germline ends. CDR1 GTSNPN and CDR2 SVGIG come from the germline V gene (reference sequence). CDR3 nucleotides: TGTGCCTGGAACAGGGATTTCACAGATACGCAGTATTTT. It yields the protein CAWNRDFTDTQYF.

DNA for the CDR3: TGTGCCAGCAGTGAAACCCGGGAGGAGACCCAGTACTTC. Translation: CASSETREETQYF. This chain uses TRBV25-1 with TRBJ2-5, with D possibly being TRBD2 (6 bases). CDR3 length equals 13 residues. The V and J ends lost 2 bases and 5 bases respectively, with 9 bases between them. Germline CDR1 reads MGHDK; CDR2 reads SYGVNS. The variable domain in full, with the rest retrieved from reference TRBV25-1 and TRBJ2-5, is EADIYQTPRYLVIGTGKKITLECSQTMGHDKMYWYQQDPGMELHLIHYSYGVNSTEKGDLSSESTVSRIRTEHFPLTLESARPSHTSQYLCASSETREETQYFGPGTRLLVL.

The table lists this clonotype with a few counts. A much bigger clone sits one base away, suggesting this may be a read error. The chain links TRBV5-1 to TRBJ2-7, with 8 bases that match TRBD2. The length of the CDR3 is 13 residues. Trimming removed 4 bases from V and 2 bases from J; junction bases left unmatched: 2. Germline values: CDR1 SGHRS, CDR2 YFSETQ. The DNA of the CDR3 is TGCGCCAGCAGCCCCGGGAGGGCCTACGAGCAGTACTTC. This codes for CASSPGRAYEQYF.

This clonotype appeared a few times. The chain joins TRBV12-3 or TRBV12-4 to TRBJ2-7, with D possibly called TRBD1 or TRBD2 (5 bases each). This CDR3 comprises 13 residues. Trimming removed 5 bases at V and 2 bases at J, with 10 bases between. The CDR3 nucleotides read TGTGCCAGCAGTGGGACCGAGACCTACGAGCAGTACTTC. Translated: CASSGTETYEQYF.

The genes are TRBV5-1 and TRBJ2-6; D call uncertain. The CDR3 spans 15 residues. V was clipped by 3 bases and J by 4 bases, with 11 bases between them. In germline, CDR1 is SGHRS, CDR2 YFSETQ. The CDR3 sequence is CASSSRPSGANVLTF. DNA of the CDR3: TGCGCCAGCAGCTCAAGACCTTCGGGGGCCAACGTCCTGACTTTC.

The J gene is TRBJ2-2, the V gene TRBV24-1, with D perhaps given as TRBD1 or TRBD2 (6 bases each). CDR1 and CDR2 (germline): KGHDR, SFDVKD. CDR3 size: 17 residues. With 0 bases removed from V and 4 bases from J, the gap between germline ends came to 14 bases. CDR3 region: CATSDLPRGVATGELFF. The CDR3 bases are TGTGCCACCAGTGATTTGCCGAGGGGGGTCGCCACCGGGGAGCTGTTTTTT.

This clonotype appeared a few times. This chain connects TRBV2 to TRBJ1-1, with D unresolved. Germline-derived CDR1 and CDR2 are SNHLY and FYNNEI. V was cut by 11 bases and J by 8 bases, with 15 bases left in between. This CDR3 comprises 11 residues. CDR3 nucleotides: TGTGCCCGAACAGACTCCAGAGAAGCTTTCTTT. Translation gives CARTDSREAFF.

J is TRBJ2-7 and V is TRBV7-6; a weak D match, TRBD2 (5 bases). V lost 0 bases to trimming and J lost 5 bases, with 11 bases between them. CDR3 size: 14 residues. Germline V CDR1 and CDR2: SGHVS, FNYEAQ. The CDR3 sequence is CASSLAEVDHEQYF. The CDR3 region has the DNA TGTGCCAGCAGCTTAGCGGAGGTGGACCACGAGCAGTACTTC.

CDR3 residues: CASGPGESTDTQYF. The CDR3 region has the DNA TGTGCCAGCGGTCCGGGGGAAAGCACAGATACGCAGTATTTT. The chain carries TRBV13 and TRBJ2-3; the D gene is possibly TRBD2 (6 bases). The germline V gene encodes CDR1 PRHDT and CDR2 FYEKMQ (reference sequence). The CDR3 is made up of 14 amino acids. Trimming removed 8 bases at V and 0 bases at J, with 12 bases between. Complete variable domain (other parts from reference TRBV13 and TRBJ2-3): AAGVIQSPRHLIKEKRETATLKCYPIPRHDTVYWYQQGPGQDPQFLISFYEKMQSDKGSIPDRFSAQQFSDYHSELNMSSLELGDSALYFCASGPGESTDTQYFGPGTRLTVL.

This clonotype was observed a handful of times. The chain carries TRBV2 and TRBJ2-3; TRBD2 aligns across 8 bases. V shed 7 bases, J shed 3 bases, and the junction held 3 bases outside the gene matches. From germline, CDR1 is SNHLY and CDR2 FYNNEI. This CDR3 comprises 13 residues. CDR3 nucleotide sequence: TGTGCCAGCACCCGGGAGGGAACAGATACGCAGTATTTT. Translating gives CASTREGTDTQYF.

This clonotype was recorded a few times. The chain joins TRBV12-3 or TRBV12-4 to TRBJ2-3, with 8 bases lining up with TRBD2. The ends lost 3 bases at V and 8 bases at J; junction bases unmatched: 13. CDR3 length: 16 amino acids. DNA of the CDR3: TGTGCCAGCAGTTTGAAAGCGGGGGCGAACATCCTTACGCAGTATTTT. Its protein is CASSLKAGANILTQYF.